Listed below are T cell receptor beta chains from one sample, sequenced in a study of graft-versus-host responses after intestinal transplantation. No antigen is known for these receptors. Method: immunoSEQ multiplex PCR; TCRdb's copy keeps in-frame clones and lacks some. Of 55,000 to 65,000 clones listed, 85% to 95% were seen once; the top ten hold about 0.41%. The sequenced sample was unstimulated CD4+ T cells sorted from spleen or lymph node cells, obtained before transplant. The receptors were gathered from a human donor who was the organ donor for an intestinal transplant. Each CDR3 is given with its conserved first and last residue. A D gene is named only where the DNA matches it firmly. Only part of the rows carry a size: once, few, many, or a class if the clone is expanded.

abundance	j_gene	d_gene	v_gene	CDR3aa
-	TRBJ1-5	-	TRBV18	CASSPGGGNQPQHF
-	TRBJ1-5	-	TRBV21-1	CASSKQGNQPQHF
-	TRBJ1-2	TRBD1	TRBV2	CASSGQGADGYTF
-	TRBJ2-5	TRBD2	TRBV5-1	CASSLVSGGQETQYF
-	TRBJ1-1	-	TRBV6-1	CASSGWGYTEAFF
-	TRBJ2-1	TRBD2	TRBV4-3	CASSHWTSGGTSLQFYNEQFF
few	TRBJ1-3	-	TRBV7-9	CASLRAAVENTIYF
once	TRBJ2-2	-	TRBV9	CASSVRESGELFF
few	TRBJ2-3	-	TRBV5-1	CASSRDTDTQYF
-	TRBJ1-2	TRBD1	TRBV5-1	CASSLAETGHGYTF
-	TRBJ2-7	TRBD2	TRBV18	CASSDRLSGGANSQYEQYF
-	TRBJ2-3	TRBD2	TRBV5-1	CASSGLASDTQYF
-	TRBJ2-2	-	TRBV7-6	CASSFLSGSTGELFF
-	TRBJ2-3	TRBD2	TRBV5-1	CASSLTSGGPILGQYF
-	TRBJ2-5	TRBD2	TRBV18	CASSPRVAGSGETQYF
-	TRBJ2-5	-	TRBV7-2	CASSVKLAYQETQYF
once	TRBJ1-2	TRBD1	TRBV18	CASSQGQRDYGYTF
-	TRBJ2-3	-	TRBV5-4	CASSRIGGTRDTQYF
once	TRBJ2-1	-	TRBV7-3	CASSISPSSYNEQFF
-	TRBJ1-2	TRBD1	TRBV6-6	CASSYRDRGSTGYTF
-	TRBJ2-3	-	TRBV18	CASSPRAGTDTQYF
once	TRBJ1-6	-	TRBV5-4	CASSLDRVGSPLHF
-	TRBJ2-3	TRBD2	TRBV29-1	CSGSTSGNTDTQYF
-	TRBJ2-4	-	TRBV2	CASSEALSGARAKNIQYF
-	TRBJ2-3	-	TRBV7-8	CASSSDGLPTDTQYF
-	TRBJ2-1	TRBD2	TRBV7-3	CASSLNSGGPNEQFF
-	TRBJ1-1	TRBD1	TRBV7-2	CASSPRTGQGAFF
-	TRBJ1-4	TRBD1	TRBV6-5	CASSTRGQEEKLFF
-	-	-	TRBV6-5	CASRGQYEQYF
-	TRBJ2-7	-	TRBV10-3	CAISESTVGKQYF
-	TRBJ2-5	TRBD2	TRBV11-2	CASSWGLAGQETQYF
-	TRBJ1-4	TRBD1	TRBV5-4	CASSYRGEKLFF
once	TRBJ2-1	TRBD2	TRBV10-3	CAISARGSGGTRSYNEQFF
few	TRBJ1-5	-	TRBV7-2	CASSLFWGGREAQHF
-	TRBJ2-6	-	TRBV25-1	CASSDSGPGANVLTF
-	TRBJ1-4	-	TRBV5-6	CASSSLRATNEKLFF
-	TRBJ2-5	-	TRBV7-2	CASSLARQETQYF
-	TRBJ1-5	-	TRBV30	CAWRGGDSHRHF
-	TRBJ2-1	TRBD2	TRBV29-1	CSVEGLAGGNEQFF
-	TRBJ2-1	TRBD2	TRBV10-3	CAISGQREGNEQFF
-	TRBJ2-2	-	TRBV5-1	CASSLARSGTGELFF
few	TRBJ2-7	-	TRBV21-1	CASSKAGSYEQYF
-	TRBJ1-1	TRBD1	TRBV28	CASSVPGTANSKRTEAFF
-	TRBJ2-2	TRBD2	TRBV10-3	CAISDAGGIPLNTGELFF
-	TRBJ2-1	TRBD1	TRBV2	CASRGQGSDNEQFF
-	TRBJ1-2	TRBD1	TRBV6-1	CASRPAGTANYGYTF